A single sample is the source of the 12 T cell receptor beta chains below, sequenced in a study of blood T cell repertoires in COVID-19. Here immunoSEQ multiplex PCR was the method, and the copy in TCRdb shows in-frame clones only, minus some. The sample shows fewer than 25,000 clones, approximately 91% of them seen only once. Sequencing input: peripheral blood. The source is a man between 65 and 85 years old with COVID-19, enrolled during active disease.

The V gene is TRBV7-9, the J gene TRBJ1-4, with 7 nucleotides matching TRBD1. This CDR3 spans 15 amino acids. Germline V CDR1 and CDR2: SEHNR, FQNEAQ (reference sequence). V shed 6 bases, J shed 0 bases, and the junction held 4 bases outside the gene matches. This CDR3 reads CASSRTGATNEKLFF. The CDR3 nucleotides are TGTGCCAGCAGTCGGACAGGCGCAACTAATGAAAAACTGTTTTTT.

CDR3 nucleotides: TGTGCCAGCACTCTGACAGCTTATCAGCCCCAGCATTTT. Translation: CASTLTAYQPQHF. The J gene is TRBJ1-5, the V gene TRBV6-5; D might be TRBD1 (5 bases). V dropped 7 bases and J dropped 5 bases, with 12 bases sitting between them. The CDR3 extends over 13 amino acids. Per the germline V gene, CDR1 is MNHEY and CDR2 is SVGAGI.

The chain couples TRBV19 to TRBJ1-3; D is uncertain. Looked up from germline, CDR1 is LNHDA and CDR2 is SQIVND (reference sequence). Trimming took 7 bases from V and 5 from J, leaving 18 bases between them. The CDR3 sequence is 15 residues long. DNA for the CDR3: TGTGCCAGTATCCCCCACGCAGCGCCGCGAAACACCATATATTTT. Translating gives CASIPHAAPRNTIYF.

This clone came up once. This chain joins TRBV25-1 and TRBJ1-1; 7 bases agree with TRBD1. CDR1 and CDR2 (germline): MGHDK, SYGVNS. There are 12 residues in the CDR3. Trimming at V came to 7 bases and at J to 3 bases, leaving 2 bases not matched to a gene. CDR3 DNA sequence: TGTGCCAGCAAGGACAGGTACACTGAAGCTTTCTTT. This encodes CASKDRYTEAFF.

The genes are TRBV2 and TRBJ1-2; 12 nucleotides match TRBD1. Unmatched junction bases numbered 3, after V lost 5 bases and J lost 5 bases. Germline CDR1 is SNHLY and CDR2 is FYNNEI. This CDR3 contains 14 residues. CDR3 residues: CASSPGQGAYGYTF. In DNA form, the CDR3 reads TGTGCCAGCAGTCCGGGACAGGGGGCTTATGGCTACACCTTC.

The J gene is TRBJ2-5, the V gene TRBV19, with TRBD1 matching 9 bases. CDR1 LNHDA and CDR2 SQIVND come from the germline V gene (reference sequence). The CDR3 extends over 16 amino acids. The ends lost 3 bases at V and 5 bases at J; junction bases unmatched: 10. The CDR3 region has the DNA TGTGCCAGTAGTATCCCCCGGGGACAGGGAGGGGAGACCCAGTACTTC. Translated: CASSIPRGQGGETQYF.

The chain is built from TRBV5-3 and TRBJ2-1, with D tentatively TRBD1 (6 bases). TRBV5-3 is identified as an open reading frame with a role that is uncertain. This CDR3 spans 16 amino acids. The V gene lost 1 base and the J gene lost 3 bases, with 14 bases spanning the gap. CDR3: CARSLTDSKYYNEQFF. The CDR3 bases are TGTGCCAGAAGCTTGACGGACAGCAAATACTACAATGAGCAGTTCTTC.

This chain joins TRBV19 and TRBJ1-5; D might be TRBD1 (6 bases). The CDR3 contains 19 residues. CDR1 is LNHDA and CDR2 is SQIVND in the germline V gene (reference sequence). V was cut by 9 bases and J by 0 bases, with 27 bases left in between. DNA for the CDR3: TGTGCCAGCTCGCCCAATCAGGGGCGGCTGATATTTAGCAATCAGCCCCAGCATTTT. Translated: CASSPNQGRLIFSNQPQHF. The variable domain in full, with the rest retrieved from reference TRBV19 and TRBJ1-5, is DGGITQSPKYLFRKEGQNVTLSCEQNLNHDAMYWYRQDPGQGLRLIYYSQIVNDFQKGDIAEGYSVSREKKESFPLTVTSAQKNPTAFYLCASSPNQGRLIFSNQPQHFGDGTRLSIL.

The V and J genes are TRBV4-1 and TRBJ2-1, with a tentative D call TRBD1 (6 bases). Trimming removed 7 bases at V and 4 bases at J, with 8 bases between. The CDR3 extends over 12 amino acids. CDR1 MGHRA and CDR2 YSYEKL come from the germline V gene. The CDR3 spells CASKTGYNEQFF. The CDR3 nucleotides read TGCGCCAGCAAAACAGGGTACAATGAGCAGTTCTTC.

This clone was observed a single time. The J gene is TRBJ2-2, the V gene TRBV6-5, with 7 positions matching TRBD2. The CDR3 is made up of 15 amino acids. Germline lookup yields CDR1 MNHEY and CDR2 SVGAGI. V shed 0 bases, J shed 4 bases, and the junction held 2 bases outside the gene matches. CDR3 region: CASSYSTGGTGELFF. The DNA for the CDR3 is TGTGCCAGCAGTTACTCGACGGGGGGCACCGGGGAGCTGTTTTTT.

The V call is TRBV6-6, the J call TRBJ1-1, with TRBD1 matching over 8 bases. The CDR3 sequence is 14 residues long. Germline V lookup: CDR1 MNHNY, CDR2 SVGAGI (reference sequence). Germline trimming cut 6 bases from V and 1 base from J; bases unmatched to any gene: 4. The CDR3 region is CASRRQGWNTEAFF. The CDR3 nucleotides are TGTGCCAGCAGGAGACAGGGGTGGAACACTGAAGCTTTCTTT.

This rearrangement joins TRBV2 to TRBJ2-7; 7 bases are shared with TRBD2. The ends lost 7 bases at V and 11 bases at J; junction bases unmatched: 17. Germline assignment: CDR1 SNHLY and CDR2 FYNNEI. This CDR3 is built from 14 residues. The CDR3 here is CASTLHRATGGEYF. In DNA form, the CDR3 reads TGTGCCAGCACCCTACACCGCGCGACGGGGGGTGAGTACTTC.